One sample yielded the 2 T cell receptor beta chains listed below, sequenced in a study of circulating CD8 cells and anti-PD-1 response in melanoma (TCRdb year 2020). A BD FACSAria II cell sorter was used to sort four subsets, defined by PD-1 and/or TIGIT, from live CD3+CD8+TCRalphabeta+ cells. Reads for this sample came from a NextSeq 500. The QIAseq Immune Repertoire RNA Library Kit, Human TCR Panel was used to prepare TCR libraries from approximately 15 ng of total RNA. The public reads were run again by TCRdb, first through fastp at Q25 and then through MiXCR, and only productive beta chains were kept. When rows share a CDR3 protein, they turn into one entry using the most common DNA and genes. The sample table holds several hundred distinct CDR3 sequences, of which 6.3% were seen once. Roughly 15% of the sample belongs to the ten largest clones. Sequenced here: CD8+ T cells from PBMCs, sampled at baseline or after one month of anti-PD-1 therapy (not recorded which). The source of these receptors is a human donor with melanoma.

This clonotype was picked up a small number of times. The chain links TRBV28 to TRBJ1-6, with 9 nucleotides matching TRBD1. CDR3 size: 17 residues. Germline V lookup: CDR1 MDHEN, CDR2 SYDVKM. V dropped 2 bases and J dropped 6; count of bases not matched to a gene: 8. In DNA, the CDR3 is TGTGCCAGCAGTTTACCCGGGACAGGGAAGGGTAATTCACCCCTCCACTTT. Translation: CASSLPGTGKGNSPLHF.

V gene TRBV7-6 combines with J gene TRBJ1-1; D may be TRBD1 (5 bases). The germline gives CDR1 SGHVS, CDR2 FNYEAQ. V was shortened by 7 bases and J by 1 base, with 13 bases between the two germline ends. CDR3 size: 14 residues. CDR3 protein: CASTQGGGNTEAFF. CDR3 nucleotides: TGTGCCAGCACCCAGGGTGGAGGGAACACTGAAGCTTTCTTT. Based on the CDR3 plus reference TRBV7-6 and TRBJ1-1, the full variable domain is GAGVSQSPRYKVTKRGQDVALRCDPISGHVSLYWYRQALGQGPEFLTYFNYEAQQDKSGLPNDRFSAERPEGSISTLTIQRTEQRDSAMYRCASTQGGGNTEAFFGQGTRLTVV.